This TCR beta chain comes out of a study of cytomegalovirus exposure and HLA in healthy donors. The PCR was carried out with 60 Vbeta primers and 13 Jbeta primers. Clones were read by immunoSEQ multiplex PCR, and TCRdb kept only the in-frame ones, dropping some. Here the sample spans approximately 140,000 clones, around 72% being singletons. V was shortened by 3 bases and J by 5 bases, with 10 bases between the two germline ends. Per the germline V gene, CDR1 is SEHNR and CDR2 is FQNEAQ (reference sequence). The CDR3 is 13 amino acids. This chain joins TRBV7-9 and TRBJ1-1, with a possible D match to TRBD1 (6 bases). The sequence derives from a woman between 40 and 55 years old in good health and CMV-seronegative. The specimen was PBMCs. The CDR3 is CASSLQQGTEAFF. DNA of the CDR3: TGTGCCAGCAGCTTGCAACAGGGAACTGAAGCTTTCTTT.